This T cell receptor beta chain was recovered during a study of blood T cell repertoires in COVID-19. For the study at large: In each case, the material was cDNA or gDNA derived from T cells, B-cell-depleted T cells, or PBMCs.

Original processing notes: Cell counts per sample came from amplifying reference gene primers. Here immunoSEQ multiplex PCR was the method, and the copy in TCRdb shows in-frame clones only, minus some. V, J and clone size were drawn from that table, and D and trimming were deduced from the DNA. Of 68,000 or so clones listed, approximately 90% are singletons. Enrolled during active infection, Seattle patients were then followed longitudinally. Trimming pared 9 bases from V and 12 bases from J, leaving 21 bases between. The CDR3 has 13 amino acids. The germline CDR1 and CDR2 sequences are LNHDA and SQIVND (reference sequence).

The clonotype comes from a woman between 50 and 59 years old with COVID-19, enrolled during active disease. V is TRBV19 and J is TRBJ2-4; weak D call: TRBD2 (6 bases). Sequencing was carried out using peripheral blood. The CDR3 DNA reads TGTGCCAGCAAGGACGGCTACTCCGGGGGTCAGTACTTC. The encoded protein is CASKDGYSGGQYF.